The rows below give T cell receptor beta chains drawn from one sample of a study of T cell responses to AZD1222 COVID-19 vaccine. Method: immunoSEQ multiplex PCR; TCRdb's copy keeps in-frame clones and lacks some. The table lists under 200,000 clones, approximately 90% of them singletons. Sequenced material: peripheral blood, taken on day 0 of AZD1222 vaccination. The source is an adult in good health. CDR3s include the opening cysteine and the closing phenylalanine or tryptophan. The order of the fields is V gene, CDR3 protein.

v_call: TRBV18; cdr3_aa: CASSPSQQGIDTQYF
v_call: TRBV19; cdr3_aa: CASSIRLGDPSYNEQFF
v_call: TRBV2; cdr3_aa: CASRDSYNEQFF
v_call: TRBV18; cdr3_aa: CASSPPPGELFF
v_call: TRBV7-2; cdr3_aa: CASSLILNTEAFF
v_call: TRBV5-1; cdr3_aa: CASRGRINQPQHF
v_call: TRBV28; cdr3_aa: CASSPPPRGGATVLLYNEQFF
v_call: TRBV6-2/TRBV6-3; cdr3_aa: CASSPPGTKKNTIYF
v_call: TRBV6-1; cdr3_aa: CASSDQGAYGYTF
v_call: TRBV11-2; cdr3_aa: CASSLGRPSSQPQHF
v_call: TRBV6-4; cdr3_aa: CASSDSTSGGDTQYF
v_call: TRBV5-6; cdr3_aa: CASSQVGTGDGSGNTIYF
v_call: TRBV11-3; cdr3_aa: CASSSGTSGALTDTQYF
v_call: TRBV11-2; cdr3_aa: CASSLGGGYTDTQYF